A selection of T cell receptor beta chains follows, all from one sample in a study of T cell responses to AZD1222 COVID-19 vaccine. Produced via immunoSEQ multiplex PCR; TCRdb's table is partial and in-frame only. This sample carries more than 150,000 clones, approximately 94% of them seen once, and the ten largest clones take about 1.5%. Sequencing was performed on peripheral blood, taken 28 days after the second AZD1222 dose. Receptors were obtained from an adult who received the AZD1222 COVID-19 vaccine. The CDR3 runs from the conserved cysteine through the conserved F or W. The order of the fields is CDR3 length, D gene, J gene, V gene, clone size, CDR3 DNA, CDR3 protein. The D gene is left open where the match is weak. Rows give clone size only sometimes, using once, few, many, or a class for an expanded clone.

>14|-|TRBJ1-4|TRBV3-1/TRBV3-2|-
TGTGCCAGCAGCCGTCGGGGCACTAATGAAAAACTGTTTTTT
CASSRRGTNEKLFF
>13|-|TRBJ1-2|TRBV4-1|-
TGCGCCAGCAGCCAAGGGACAACCTATGGCTACACCTTC
CASSQGTTYGYTF
>15|-|TRBJ2-4|TRBV28|-
TGTGCCAGCACTCCGACCCCGGAGTTCGAAAACATTCAGTACTTC
CASTPTPEFENIQYF
>17|TRBD1|TRBJ2-2|TRBV11-2|-
TGTGCCAGCAGGCGAGGACAGGGGGCTACGAACACCGGGGAGCTGTTTTTT
CASRRGQGATNTGELFF
>15|TRBD1|TRBJ1-6|TRBV7-2|-
TGTGCCAGCAGCCTAGCGACAGGGGGGAATTCACCCCTCCACTTT
CASSLATGGNSPLHF
>14|-|TRBJ1-4|TRBV6-1|few
TGTGCCAGCAGTGAAAACCGGGATACGGAAAAACTGTTTTTT
CASSENRDTEKLFF
>15|TRBD1|TRBJ2-1|TRBV5-1|-
TGCGCCAGCAGCTTGGAAGGGACAGGGGCTCTTGAGCAGTTCTTC
CASSLEGTGALEQFF
>14|-|TRBJ2-7|TRBV21-1|-
TGTGCCAGCACCTGTGGAAGAGGCGGGAGGGAGCAGTACTTC
CASTCGRGGREQYF
>13|-|TRBJ1-2|TRBV30|-
TGTGCCTGGACGGGACAAACAGTGCATGGCTACACCTTC
CAWTGQTVHGYTF
>16|TRBD1|TRBJ1-6|TRBV11-2|-
TGTGCCAGCAGCCCGGACAGGGACTTCTATAATTCACCCCTCCACTTT
CASSPDRDFYNSPLHF
>15|TRBD1|TRBJ1-1|TRBV13|-
TGTGCCAGCAGCTTAGGCCCGGCAGGGGGGACTGAAGCTTTCTTT
CASSLGPAGGTEAFF
>17|TRBD1|TRBJ2-2|TRBV5-1|-
TGCGCCAGCAGCTTGGGTTGGACAGGCCTGAACACCGGGGAGCTGTTTTTT
CASSLGWTGLNTGELFF
>13|-|TRBJ1-6|TRBV28|few
TGTGCCAGCAGGCTCCAAGGAAGTTCACCCCTCCACTTT
CASRLQGSSPLHF
>13|-|TRBJ2-7|TRBV27|once
TGTGCCAGCAGTTTAGTGACAGGTGCCGAGCAGTACTTC
CASSLVTGAEQYF
>13|-|TRBJ1-2|TRBV12-3/TRBV12-4|-
TGTGCCAGCAGTTTAGCAGATAACTATGGCTACACCTTC
CASSLADNYGYTF
>15|-|TRBJ2-2|TRBV4-3|-
TGCGCCAGCAGCCAAGAGAGGGGAATCACCGGGGAGCTGTTTTTT
CASSQERGITGELFF
>13|-|TRBJ1-2|TRBV5-1|-
TGCGCCAGCGCCGGGAGGGGCGGTGAGGGCTACACCTTC
CASAGRGGEGYTF
>17|TRBD1|TRBJ1-2|TRBV7-9|few
TGTGCCAGCAGCTTAACGTACAACAGGGGGGTTCTGGGTGGCTACACCTTC
CASSLTYNRGVLGGYTF
>16|-|TRBJ2-7|TRBV25-1|-
TGTGCCAGCAGTGAATTTTTTCTTGGACCCCGTTACGAGCAGTACTTC
CASSEFFLGPRYEQYF
>13|-|TRBJ1-2|TRBV6-2/TRBV6-3|-
TGTGCCAGCAGTTACCTCCCGGGACGTGGCTACACCTTC
CASSYLPGRGYTF
>14|TRBD2|TRBJ2-7|TRBV27|-
TGTGCCAGCAGTTTGCGGGAGGGTTCCTACGAGCAGTACTTC
CASSLREGSYEQYF
>18|-|TRBJ2-4|TRBV28|-
TGTGCCAGCCAAGAGACAGACACGATTTATCTAGCCAAAAACATTCAGTACTTC
CASQETDTIYLAKNIQYF
>14|-|TRBJ2-2|TRBV9|-
TGTGCCAGCAGCGCCTTAACTAGCTCTGGGGAGCTGTTTTTT
CASSALTSSGELFF
>15|-|TRBJ1-5|TRBV9|once
TGTGCCAGCAGCGTAGACCCCCGGACCAATCAGCCCCAGCATTTT
CASSVDPRTNQPQHF
>15|TRBD1|TRBJ1-2|TRBV6-2/TRBV6-3|-
TGTGCCAGCAGTAGATCAGGGGGCGCCAACTATGGCTACACCTTC
CASSRSGGANYGYTF
>14|-|TRBJ1-1|TRBV7-9|-
TGTGCCAGCAGCCCGGGACTCAAGAACACTGAAGCTTTCTTT
CASSPGLKNTEAFF
>17|-|TRBJ1-2|TRBV7-9|medium-sized
TGTGCCAGCAGCTTAGCCAGCGGGGGCGCGTCTAACTATGGCTACACCTTC
CASSLASGGASNYGYTF
>14|-|TRBJ1-4|TRBV6-5|-
TGTGCCAGCAGATCGGACACTGTCACTGGAAAACTGTTTTTT
CASRSDTVTGKLFF
>17|TRBD2|TRBJ2-3|TRBV19|-
TGTGCCAGTAGTATCGGGGGGGTTAGCGGGAGGGGCGATACGCAGTATTTT
CASSIGGVSGRGDTQYF
>17|-|TRBJ1-3|TRBV19|-
TGTGCCACCGTTAAGGGACGGCCCGGACCGGGGGGAAACACCATATATTTT
CATVKGRPGPGGNTIYF
>15|-|TRBJ2-1|TRBV9|-
TGTGCCAGCAGCCCGAGGGGGGTGTCCTACAATGAGCAGTTCTTC
CASSPRGVSYNEQFF
>12|-|TRBJ1-5|TRBV6-6|-
TGTGCCAGCAGAAATAGCAATCAGCCCCAGCATTTT
CASRNSNQPQHF
>15|-|TRBJ2-7|TRBV5-1|-
TGCGCCAGCAGCTTAGGTACTCCAGGAGCCTACGAGCAGTACTTC
CASSLGTPGAYEQYF
>13|TRBD1|TRBJ1-2|TRBV7-2|-
TGTGCCAGCAGCTTGGGACAGCGTGATGGCTACACCTTC
CASSLGQRDGYTF
>17|-|TRBJ1-3|TRBV11-3|-
TGTGCCAGCAGCCTACCCCACGGGGCGGACTCTGGAAACACCATATATTTT
CASSLPHGADSGNTIYF
>15|TRBD2|TRBJ2-7|TRBV6-5|-
TGTGCCAGCAAGAAAAAGCGGGAGGAATCCTACGAGCAGTACTTC
CASKKKREESYEQYF
>12|-|TRBJ1-1|TRBV12-5|-
TGTGCTAGTGGTTTGGACACAGGGCGAGCTTTCTTT
CASGLDTGRAFF
>17|-|TRBJ1-3|TRBV4-2|-
TGTGCCAGCAGCCAAATCCGGGGGGTGACTGCTGGAAACACCATATATTTT
CASSQIRGVTAGNTIYF
>15|TRBD2|TRBJ2-7|TRBV30|-
TGTGCCTGGACCCTTAGGCGGGGGGCTGCCTTGAGGCAGTACTTC
CAWTLRRGAALRQYF
>17|-|TRBJ1-5|TRBV4-1|-
TGCGCCAGCAGCCAGGCCGGGGCGGAGGGGAGCAATCAGCCCCAGCATTTT
CASSQAGAEGSNQPQHF
>11|-|TRBJ1-2|TRBV6-5|-
TGTGCCAGCAGACCTACAGGGGGCTACACCTTC
CASRPTGGYTF
>13|TRBD2|TRBJ2-5|TRBV9|-
TGTGCCAGCAGCGGTAGCGGGACTGAGACCCAGTACTTC
CASSGSGTETQYF
>15|-|TRBJ2-5|TRBV5-1|-
TGCGCCAGCAGCTTGGCCGGCGTCGAGAGGGAGACCCAGTACTTC
CASSLAGVERETQYF
>14|TRBD1|TRBJ1-1|TRBV6-6|-
TGTGCCAGCAGAGACAGGGGGACGAACACTGAAGCTTTCTTT
CASRDRGTNTEAFF
>11|TRBD2|TRBJ2-1|TRBV20-1|-
TGCAGTCGGCGGGAGGGGACGAAGCAGTTCTTC
CSRREGTKQFF
>14|TRBD1|TRBJ2-1|TRBV18|-
TGTGCCAGCTCACCCGGGACAGGGTACAATGAGCAGTTCTTC
CASSPGTGYNEQFF
>15|-|TRBJ2-3|TRBV7-6|-
TGTGCCAGCAGCTTATTGGTTCTGAGCACAGATACGCAGTATTTT
CASSLLVLSTDTQYF
>15|-|TRBJ1-1|TRBV6-1|once
TGTGCCAGCAGTGACGGGGGCAGGCCAAACACTGAAGCTTTCTTT
CASSDGGRPNTEAFF
>17|TRBD1|TRBJ2-2|TRBV19|-
TGTGCCAGTAGTAGAACAGGGGGCTCGGCGAACACCGGGGAGCTGTTTTTT
CASSRTGGSANTGELFF
>13|-|TRBJ1-1|TRBV6-5|once
TGTGCCAGCAGTAGACCCCCTGGCACTGAAGCTTTCTTT
CASSRPPGTEAFF
>15|TRBD2|TRBJ2-2|TRBV11-3|-
TGTGCCAGCAGCTTAGTATCGGGGGGCACCGGGGAGCTGTTTTTT
CASSLVSGGTGELFF
>16|TRBD1|TRBJ1-1|TRBV14|once
TGTGCCAGCAGCCACCCTCGACAGGGCATGAACACTGAAGCTTTCTTT
CASSHPRQGMNTEAFF
>16|TRBD2|TRBJ2-1|TRBV28|-
TGTGCCAGCAGTTCCAGACTAGCGGGAGCCTACAATGAGCAGTTCTTC
CASSSRLAGAYNEQFF